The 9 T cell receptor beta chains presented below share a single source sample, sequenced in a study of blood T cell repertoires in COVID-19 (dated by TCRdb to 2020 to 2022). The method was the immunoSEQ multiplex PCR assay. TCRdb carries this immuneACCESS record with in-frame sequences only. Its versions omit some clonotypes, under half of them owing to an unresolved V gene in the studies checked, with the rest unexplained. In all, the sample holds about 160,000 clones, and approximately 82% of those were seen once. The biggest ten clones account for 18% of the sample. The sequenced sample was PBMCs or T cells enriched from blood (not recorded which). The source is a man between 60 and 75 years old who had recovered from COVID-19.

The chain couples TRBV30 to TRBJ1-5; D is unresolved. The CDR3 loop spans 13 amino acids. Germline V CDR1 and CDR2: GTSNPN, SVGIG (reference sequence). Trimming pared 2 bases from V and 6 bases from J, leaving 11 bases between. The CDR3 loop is CAWSRFGGQPQHF. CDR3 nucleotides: TGTGCCTGGAGTCGGTTCGGTGGTCAGCCCCAGCATTTT.

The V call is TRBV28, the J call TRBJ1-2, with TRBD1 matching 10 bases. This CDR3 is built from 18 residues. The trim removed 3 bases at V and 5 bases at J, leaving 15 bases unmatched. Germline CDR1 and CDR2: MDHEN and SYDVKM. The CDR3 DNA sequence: TGTGCCAGCAGTTTGCCAAGGCTGACCGACAGGGGGCGATATGGCTACACCTTC. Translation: CASSLPRLTDRGRYGYTF.

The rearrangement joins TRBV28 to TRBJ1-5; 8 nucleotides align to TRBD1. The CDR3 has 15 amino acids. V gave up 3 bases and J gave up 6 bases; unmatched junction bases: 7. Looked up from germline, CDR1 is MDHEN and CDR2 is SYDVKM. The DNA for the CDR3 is TGTGCCAGCAGTTTTGCGGACAGGGAAAGTCAGCCCCAGCATTTT. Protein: CASSFADRESQPQHF. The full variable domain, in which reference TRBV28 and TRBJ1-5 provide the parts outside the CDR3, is DVKVTQSSRYLVKRTGEKVFLECVQDMDHENMFWYRQDPGLGLRLIYFSYDVKMKEKGDIPEGYSVSREKKERFSLILESASTNQTSMYLCASSFADRESQPQHFGDGTRLSIL.

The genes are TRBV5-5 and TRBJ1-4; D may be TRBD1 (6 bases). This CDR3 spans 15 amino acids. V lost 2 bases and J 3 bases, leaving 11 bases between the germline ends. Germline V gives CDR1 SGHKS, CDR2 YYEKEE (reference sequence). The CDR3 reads CASSLLTGPNEKLFF. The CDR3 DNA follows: TGTGCCAGCAGCTTACTGACAGGTCCTAATGAAAAACTGTTTTTT.

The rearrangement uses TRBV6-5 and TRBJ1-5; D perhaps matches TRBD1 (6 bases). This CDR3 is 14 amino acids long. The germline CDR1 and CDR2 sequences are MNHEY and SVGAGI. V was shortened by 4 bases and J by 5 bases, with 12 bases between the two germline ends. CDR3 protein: CASSSGVRDQPQHF. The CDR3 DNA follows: TGTGCCAGCAGTTCAGGGGTTCGGGATCAGCCCCAGCATTTT.

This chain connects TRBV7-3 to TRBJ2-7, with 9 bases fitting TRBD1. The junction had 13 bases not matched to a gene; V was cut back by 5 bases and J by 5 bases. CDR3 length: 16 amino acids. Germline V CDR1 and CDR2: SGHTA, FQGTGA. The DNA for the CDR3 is TGTGCCAGCAGCCCCGGTGGGACAGGGTTTGGCCACGAGCAGTACTTC. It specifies CASSPGGTGFGHEQYF.

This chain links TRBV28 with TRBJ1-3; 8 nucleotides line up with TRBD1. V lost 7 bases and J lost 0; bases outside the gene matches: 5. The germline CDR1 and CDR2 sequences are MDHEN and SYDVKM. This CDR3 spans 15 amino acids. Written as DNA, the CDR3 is TGTGCCAGCAAGGGACAGGCCCACTCTGGAAACACCATATATTTT. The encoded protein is CASKGQAHSGNTIYF.

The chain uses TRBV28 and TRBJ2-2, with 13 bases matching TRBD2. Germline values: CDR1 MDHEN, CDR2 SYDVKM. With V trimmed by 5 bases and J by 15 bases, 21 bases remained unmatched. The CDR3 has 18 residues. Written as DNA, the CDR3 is TGTGCCAGCAGTCCTCCACAACCGGGACTAGCGGGGACTGGTGGGTTGTTTTTT. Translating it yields CASSPPQPGLAGTGGLFF.

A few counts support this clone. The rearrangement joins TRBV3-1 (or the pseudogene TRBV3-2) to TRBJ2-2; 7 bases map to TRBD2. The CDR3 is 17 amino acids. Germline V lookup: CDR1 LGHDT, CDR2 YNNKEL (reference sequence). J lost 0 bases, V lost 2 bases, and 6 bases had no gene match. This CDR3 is CASSQQAGRTNTGELFF. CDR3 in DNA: TGTGCCAGCAGCCAACAAGCGGGGCGAACGAACACCGGGGAGCTGTTTTTT.